The clone carrying this T cell receptor (beta chain) was observed once. The antigen is not known. From the reads, TCRdb called clonotypes with MiXCR, one entry per CDR3 protein. The data hold about 360,000 distinct CDR3 sequences, with around 18% observed a single time. These data come from a study of T cell repertoires in cytomegalovirus infection. For the study at large: Public TCR beta signatures provided an indication of both CMV infection and a matching HLA type. The study, taken as a whole, reports: HLA-C-restricted CMV-specific TCR beta clonotypes were dominant in the ex vivo response.

The CDR3 is 13 amino acids. Trimming removed 5 bases from V and 5 bases from J, with 9 bases in between. Sequencing used PBMCs. This sequence joins TRBV12-3 or TRBV12-4 and TRBJ2-2, with D perhaps matching TRBD2 (5 bases). The source is a human donor in good health (CMV status not recorded). Some clones in this sample may be carry-over from other donors' samples. The CDR3 DNA sequence: TGTGCCAGCAGTCAGACGGGGACCGGGGAGCTGTTTTTT. It is translated as CASSQTGTGELFF.